Below, 7 T cell receptor beta chains from the same sample are listed, as sequenced in a study of blood T cell repertoires in COVID-19. Sequencing used immunoSEQ multiplex PCR; TCRdb keeps in-frame clones, though not all of them. In the table there are just over 95,000 clones, 90% of which are singletons. The sample was peripheral blood. These receptors were collected from a man aged 60 to 69 with acute or convalescent COVID-19.

The V call is TRBV5-1, the J call TRBJ1-2; D might be TRBD1 (6 bases). Germline CDR1 reads SGHRS; CDR2 reads YFSETQ. V dropped 0 bases and J dropped 6 bases, with 9 bases sitting between them. The CDR3 is 13 amino acids. This CDR3 reads CASSLGTEDGYTF. As DNA, the CDR3 is TGCGCCAGCAGCTTGGGGACAGAAGATGGCTACACCTTC. The variable domain in full, with the rest retrieved from reference TRBV5-1 and TRBJ1-2, is KAGVTQTPRYLIKTRGQQVTLSCSPISGHRSVSWYQQTPGQGLQFLFEYFSETQRNKGNFPGRFSGRQFSNSRSEMNVSTLELGDSALYLCASSLGTEDGYTFGSGTRLTVV.

This clone was counted once. This rearrangement joins TRBV2 to TRBJ2-5; tentative D call: TRBD1 (6 bases). The germline V gene has CDR1 SNHLY and CDR2 FYNNEI. The CDR3 has 13 residues. Trimming removed 6 bases from V and 3 bases from J, with 11 bases in between. The DNA for the CDR3 is TGTGCCAGCAGGGTAGGACAGAAAGAGACCCAGTACTTC. Amino acid sequence: CASRVGQKETQYF. The entire variable domain, with the rest obtained from reference TRBV2 and TRBJ2-5, is as follows: EPEVTQTPSHQVTQMGQEVILRCVPISNHLYFYWYRQILGQKVEFLVSFYNNEISEKSEIFDDQFSVERPDGSNFTLKIRSTKLEDSAMYFCASRVGQKETQYFGPGTRLLVL.

The V call is TRBV7-2, the J call TRBJ2-7; 8 bases align to TRBD1. The CDR3 length is 14 residues. Per the germline V gene, CDR1 is SGHTA and CDR2 is FQGNSA. V shed 1 base, J shed 6 bases, and the junction held 5 bases outside the gene matches. CDR3 sequence reads: CASSLVLTGVEQYV. CDR3 in DNA: TGTGCCAGCAGCTTAGTTTTGACAGGGGTCGAGCAGTACGTC.

Only one count was recorded for this clone. V and J are TRBV3-1 (or the pseudogene TRBV3-2) and TRBJ1-2, with a possible D match to TRBD1 (6 bases). This CDR3 spans 17 amino acids. Germline V lookup: CDR1 LGHDT, CDR2 YNNKEL (reference sequence). V dropped 0 bases and J dropped 7 bases, with 21 bases sitting between them. The CDR3 nucleotides are TGTGCCAGCAGCCAAGATCTGGTCAGGGGCCCAGAGGGTGGCTACACCTTC. Its protein product is CASSQDLVRGPEGGYTF.

V and J are TRBV18 and TRBJ2-7; possibly TRBD1 for D (5 bases). There are 15 residues in the CDR3. Deletions cut 6 bases from V and 4 bases from J, with 19 bases between. CDR1 and CDR2 (germline): KGHSH, LQKENI. CDR3 sequence: CASSRRAGLNYEQYF. The CDR3 coding sequence is TGTGCCAGCTCCCGTCGGGCAGGGCTGAATTACGAGCAGTACTTC.

The chain links TRBV11-2 to TRBJ1-4; 8 nucleotides agree with TRBD1. CDR1 is SGHAT, CDR2 FQNNGV, per germline. V lost 3 bases to trimming and J lost 6 bases; unmatched junction nucleotides: 12. The CDR3 runs 17 residues. As DNA, the CDR3 is TGTGCCAGCAGCTTTAACCCTTCAGGGACAGGCGATGAAAAACTGTTTTTT. The encoded protein is CASSFNPSGTGDEKLFF.

The V and J genes are TRBV6-2 or TRBV6-3 and TRBJ2-7; TRBD2 matches at 14 bases. CDR1 is MNHEY and CDR2 is SVGEGT in the germline V gene. J lost 0 bases, V lost 0 bases, and 10 bases had no gene match. CDR3 length: 20 residues. The CDR3 here is CASSYSPSGTSGGSSYEQYV. As DNA, the CDR3 is TGTGCCAGCAGTTACTCCCCCTCCGGGACTAGCGGGGGAAGCTCCTACGAGCAGTACGTC.